The 12 T cell receptor beta chains below come from one sample, sequenced in a study of cytomegalovirus exposure and HLA in healthy donors (dated by TCRdb to the late 2010s). Libraries were prepared through the immunoSEQ multiplex PCR assay. For the multiplex PCR, a mixture combining 60 forward primers for TCR Vbeta segments and 13 reverse primers for TCR Jbeta segments was used. TCRdb retrieved this table from immuneACCESS and kept in-frame rearrangements only. Not all clones are present; in checked studies, unresolved V genes account for under half, and no reason is known for the remainder. The sample's own table lists 150,000 or so clones. The leading ten clones occupy around 2.2% of the sample. Specimen: PBMCs. The source of these receptors is a woman in her late teens or twenties in good health and CMV-seronegative.

The chain is built from TRBV27 and TRBJ1-5; D gene ambiguous. The CDR3 runs 15 residues. Trimming took 3 bases from V and 7 from J, leaving 16 bases between them. The germline CDR1 and CDR2 sequences are MNHEY and SMNVEV (reference sequence). The CDR3, as DNA: TGTGCCAGCAGTTTGTCCAAAGGCGGGAGCCAGCCCCAGCATTTT. As protein: CASSLSKGGSQPQHF.

The rearrangement uses TRBV9 and TRBJ1-2; D is uncertain. V was cut by 0 bases and J by 5 bases, with 14 bases left in between. This CDR3 is built from 15 residues. Germline CDR1 SGDLS, CDR2 YYNGEE. The CDR3: CASSVEGGRGYGYTF. The CDR3 bases are TGTGCCAGCAGCGTAGAGGGAGGCAGAGGATATGGCTACACCTTC.

V usage is TRBV25-1 and J usage is TRBJ2-6, with 7 bases identical to TRBD1. V lost 4 bases to trimming and J lost 2 bases; unmatched junction nucleotides: 8. There are 17 residues in the CDR3. In germline, CDR1 is MGHDK, CDR2 SYGVNS. CDR3 sequence (DNA): TGTGCCAGCAGTGGGGTGAACAGGGGTGCTGGGGCCAACGTCCTGACTTTC. It is translated as CASSGVNRGAGANVLTF.

This chain joins TRBV5-1 and TRBJ1-5; D not resolved. V dropped 1 base and J dropped 0 bases, with 14 bases sitting between them. CDR3 length: 17 amino acids. Germline CDR1 SGHRS, CDR2 YFSETQ. The CDR3 DNA reads as TGCGCCAGCAGCTTGTATCCAGGCGATTATAGCAATCAGCCCCAGCATTTT. As protein: CASSLYPGDYSNQPQHF.

This rearrangement joins TRBV7-2 to TRBJ2-2; 12 bases fit TRBD2. The CDR3 loop spans 16 amino acids. The V gene end was trimmed by 5 bases and the J gene end by 11 bases; junction bases not matched to a gene: 12. Germline V gene lookup returns CDR1 SGHTA and CDR2 FQGNSA. CDR3 nucleotides: TGTGCCAGCAGCCGAGCTAGCGGGAGGGCCGGTCCCGAGCTGTTTTTT. It yields the protein CASSRASGRAGPELFF.

This sequence joins TRBV10-3 and TRBJ2-1; D unresolved. Trimming removed 0 bases at V and 10 bases at J, with 10 bases between. The germline CDR1 and CDR2 sequences are ENHRY and SYGVKD. The CDR3 spans 13 residues. The CDR3 loop is CAISESAALEQFF. DNA of the CDR3: TGTGCCATCAGTGAGTCAGCAGCGCTAGAGCAGTTCTTC.

The rearrangement links TRBV7-9 to TRBJ2-1; D gene unclear. CDR3 length: 12 amino acids. Per germline, CDR1 SEHNR and CDR2 FQNEAQ (reference sequence). Trimming cost V 1 base and J 10 bases, with 8 bases left between them. The CDR3 DNA is TGTGCCAGCAGCTTAGGAAAAACAGAGCAGTTCTTC. Amino acids: CASSLGKTEQFF.

The chain has TRBV5-1 and TRBJ1-1; D is unresolved. Germline values: CDR1 SGHRS, CDR2 YFSETQ. The CDR3 spans 14 residues. V was clipped by 1 base and J by 5 bases, with 12 bases between them. The CDR3 is CASSLYSGGTEAFF. The CDR3 DNA sequence: TGCGCCAGCAGCTTGTACTCTGGAGGAACTGAAGCTTTCTTT.

Remarks on this clone: One junction end does not reproduce the germline sequence, and a read error may be involved. The J gene is TRBJ2-7, the V gene TRBV29-1; 9 nucleotides align to TRBD1. This CDR3 has 12 amino acids. Germline CDR1 SQVTM, CDR2 ANQGSEA. The CDR3 loop is CSVGQGYNEQHF. DNA for the CDR3: TGCAGCGTCGGACAGGGGTACAACGAGCAGCACTTC.

The genes are TRBV30 and TRBJ2-5; the match to TRBD2 covers 7 bases. The CDR3 totals 15 residues. Germline CDR1 and CDR2: GTSNPN and SVGIG (reference sequence). Trimming took 0 bases from V and 1 from J; bases not matched to a gene: 5. The CDR3 DNA is TGTGCCTGGAGTGTACCGGCTAGCGGCCAAGAGACCCAGTACTTC. Its translation is CAWSVPASGQETQYF. Looking up the rest from reference TRBV30 and TRBJ2-5 gives the full variable domain: SQTIHQWPATLVQPVGSPLSLECTVEGTSNPNLYWYRQAAGRGLQLLFYSVGIGQISSEVPQNLSASRPQDRQFILSSKKLLLSDSGFYLCAWSVPASGQETQYFGPGTRLLVL.

The chain recombines TRBV27 with TRBJ2-2, with D possibly matching TRBD1 (5 bases). The germline CDR1 and CDR2 sequences are MNHEY and SMNVEV (reference sequence). The germline V and J ends were trimmed by 3 bases and 1 base, with 12 bases remaining between them. The CDR3 has 16 residues. CDR3 loop: CASSFPQGRNTGELFF. CDR3 nucleotides: TGTGCCAGCAGTTTCCCTCAGGGAAGGAACACCGGGGAGCTGTTTTTT.

This sequence joins TRBV6-4 and TRBJ2-3; D is unresolved. Per germline, CDR1 MRHNA and CDR2 SNTAGT. The V and J ends lost 0 bases and 0 bases respectively, with 4 bases between them. This CDR3 has 14 residues. CDR3 DNA: TGTGCCAGCAGTGACTCCTATAGCACAGATACGCAGTATTTT. Translated, it gives CASSDSYSTDTQYF.